The rows below give T cell receptor beta chains drawn from one sample of a study of blood T cell repertoires in COVID-19. Sequencing was performed with immunoSEQ multiplex PCR; in TCRdb, only in-frame clones are kept and a portion is missing. The repertoire holds roughly 110,000 clones, about four fifths seen once, with about 4.2% in the top ten. Sequenced input: peripheral blood. The receptors stem from a human donor in a cohort sampled during active COVID-19. CDR3s leave out the opening cysteine and the closing phenylalanine or tryptophan. D genes are given only for firm matches.

v_gene,d_gene,j_gene,CDR3aa
TRBV6-5,NA,TRBJ1-2,ASSYSTVGSYGYT
TRBV4-3,NA,TRBJ2-5,ASSQGGLQETQY
TRBV4-3,NA,TRBJ2-1,ASTRAGGSSYNEQF
TRBV3-1/TRBV3-2,NA,TRBJ2-2,ASSQLGSAAGELF
TRBV18,NA,TRBJ1-5,ASSPVAGQSNQPQH
TRBV7-9,NA,TRBJ1-2,ASSEKQGYGYT
TRBV5-5,NA,TRBJ1-1,ASSLVERATEAF
TRBV10-3,TRBD1,TRBJ1-5,AARTGENQPQH
TRBV4-1,TRBD1,TRBJ2-2,ASSHRDRASGELF
TRBV25-1,TRBD1,TRBJ1-3,ASSTGTAGNTIY
TRBV9,NA,TRBJ2-1,ASSVGDGSGSSYNEQF
TRBV6-6,TRBD2,TRBJ2-3,ASRAGAGGRADTQY
TRBV7-2,TRBD2,TRBJ2-7,ASSLILGTSGAYEQY